Listed below are T cell receptor beta chains from one sample, sequenced in a study of graft-versus-host responses after intestinal transplantation. Assay: immunoSEQ multiplex PCR; the TCRdb copy retains only in-frame clones and omits some. The sample lists tens of thousands of clones; approximately 95% were seen once. For these TCRs, the target antigens are not known. Sample: unstimulated CD8+ T cells sorted from spleen or lymph node cells, taken before transplant. Receptors were obtained from a human donor who was the organ donor for an intestinal transplant. The CDR3 runs from the conserved cysteine through the conserved F or W. The order of the fields is D gene, J gene, clone size, V gene, CDR3 DNA, CDR3 protein. D genes are given only for firm matches. The listing skips clone size in some rows; elsewhere it reads once, few, many or a size class.

d_gene: NA
j_gene: TRBJ2-7
abundance: NA
v_gene: TRBV11-2
CDR3nt: TGTGCCAGCAGCGGGTTTGGAACCTACGAGCAGTACTTC
CDR3aa: CASSGFGTYEQYF

d_gene: NA
j_gene: TRBJ1-1
abundance: NA
v_gene: TRBV28
CDR3nt: TGTGCCAGCACCCCTGCAGGGAACACTGAAGCTTTCTTT
CDR3aa: CASTPAGNTEAFF

d_gene: NA
j_gene: TRBJ2-1
abundance: NA
v_gene: TRBV7-7
CDR3nt: TGTGCTAGCAGCTCCACCGGGGGCTCCTACAATGAGCAGTTCTTC
CDR3aa: CASSSTGGSYNEQFF

d_gene: TRBD1
j_gene: TRBJ1-2
abundance: NA
v_gene: TRBV18
CDR3nt: TGTGCCAGCTCACTCGGAGGACAGGGGCCATCGGGTGGCTACACCTTC
CDR3aa: CASSLGGQGPSGGYTF

d_gene: TRBD1
j_gene: TRBJ2-1
abundance: NA
v_gene: TRBV14
CDR3nt: TGTGCCAGCAAGACAGGGGGGCCCTACAATGAGCAGTTCTTC
CDR3aa: CASKTGGPYNEQFF

d_gene: NA
j_gene: TRBJ1-1
abundance: NA
v_gene: TRBV7-9
CDR3nt: TGTGCCAGCAGCCAAGGGGACACTGAAGCTTTCTTT
CDR3aa: CASSQGDTEAFF

d_gene: TRBD1
j_gene: TRBJ1-1
abundance: NA
v_gene: TRBV4-3
CDR3nt: TGCGCCAGCAGCCAAGGACAGGGTTTGAACACTGAAGCTTTCTTT
CDR3aa: CASSQGQGLNTEAFF

d_gene: TRBD1
j_gene: TRBJ1-5
abundance: NA
v_gene: TRBV13
CDR3nt: TGTGCCAGCAAAAGGACAGGGGGGGATCAGCCCCAGCATTTT
CDR3aa: CASKRTGGDQPQHF

d_gene: TRBD1
j_gene: TRBJ1-1
abundance: NA
v_gene: TRBV4-3
CDR3nt: TGCGCCAGCAGCCAAGATGTGGCAGGGGGCATGAACACTGAAGCTTTCTTT
CDR3aa: CASSQDVAGGMNTEAFF

d_gene: TRBD2
j_gene: TRBJ2-2
abundance: NA
v_gene: TRBV9
CDR3nt: TGTGCCAGCAGCGACGGGACTAGCGGACCCGGGGAGCTGTTTTTT
CDR3aa: CASSDGTSGPGELFF

d_gene: TRBD1
j_gene: TRBJ1-1
abundance: NA
v_gene: TRBV28
CDR3nt: TGTGCCAGCAGTTTGGGCAGGGGGCTGAACACTGAAGCTTTCTTT
CDR3aa: CASSLGRGLNTEAFF

d_gene: NA
j_gene: TRBJ1-2
abundance: NA
v_gene: TRBV7-6
CDR3nt: TGTGCCAGCAGCTTAGGGGGGACGGAGGGCTACACCTTC
CDR3aa: CASSLGGTEGYTF

d_gene: TRBD1
j_gene: TRBJ1-2
abundance: NA
v_gene: TRBV7-8
CDR3nt: TGTGCCAGCAGCTTAAGAGGACAGGGGCTCAACTATGGCTACACCTTC
CDR3aa: CASSLRGQGLNYGYTF

d_gene: TRBD2
j_gene: TRBJ2-1
abundance: NA
v_gene: TRBV5-4
CDR3nt: TGTGCCAGCAGCTTGGTGTTAGCGGGACTCCAGTTAGCCGATGAGCAGTTCTTC
CDR3aa: CASSLVLAGLQLADEQFF

d_gene: NA
j_gene: TRBJ1-3
abundance: NA
v_gene: TRBV7-9
CDR3nt: TGTGCCAGCAGCCAATTAAGTCCAAACACCATATATTTT
CDR3aa: CASSQLSPNTIYF

d_gene: TRBD1
j_gene: TRBJ2-7
abundance: NA
v_gene: TRBV7-8
CDR3nt: TGTGCCAGCAGCACCGGGACAGGGGGTTTCGAGCAGTGCTTC
CDR3aa: CASSTGTGGFEQCF

d_gene: NA
j_gene: TRBJ2-1
abundance: NA
v_gene: TRBV28
CDR3nt: TGTGCCAGCAGTTTTCCGGCTGAGGGACACAATGAGCAGTTCTTC
CDR3aa: CASSFPAEGHNEQFF

d_gene: NA
j_gene: TRBJ2-7
abundance: once
v_gene: TRBV19
CDR3nt: TGTGCCAGTAGTATGGATGATAAGGAGTACTTC
CDR3aa: CASSMDDKEYF

d_gene: TRBD1
j_gene: TRBJ1-3
abundance: NA
v_gene: TRBV7-9
CDR3nt: TGTGCCAGCAGCTTAGGACAGGGGACTGGAAACACCATATATTTT
CDR3aa: CASSLGQGTGNTIYF

d_gene: NA
j_gene: TRBJ2-2
abundance: NA
v_gene: TRBV7-9
CDR3nt: TGTGCCAGCAGCTCCTCGGACAGCGCTGCGAACACCGGGGAGCTGTTTTTT
CDR3aa: CASSSSDSAANTGELFF

d_gene: TRBD1
j_gene: TRBJ2-3
abundance: once
v_gene: TRBV15
CDR3nt: TGTGCCACGAGGACAGGGAACACAGATACGCAGTATTTT
CDR3aa: CATRTGNTDTQYF

d_gene: NA
j_gene: TRBJ1-5
abundance: NA
v_gene: TRBV10-1
CDR3nt: TGCGCCAGCAGTGAGGCGGGACACCACAATCAGCCCCAGCATTTT
CDR3aa: CASSEAGHHNQPQHF

d_gene: NA
j_gene: TRBJ2-7
abundance: NA
v_gene: TRBV5-6
CDR3nt: TGTGCCAGCAGCTTGGCGGGGAACCTCTACGAGCAGTACTTC
CDR3aa: CASSLAGNLYEQYF

d_gene: NA
j_gene: TRBJ2-3
abundance: NA
v_gene: TRBV27
CDR3nt: TGTGCCAGCAGTAGTTGGGGTATCTCGGGGGCTAGCACAGATACGCAGTATTTT
CDR3aa: CASSSWGISGASTDTQYF

d_gene: TRBD2
j_gene: TRBJ2-1
abundance: NA
v_gene: TRBV4-1
CDR3nt: TGCGCCAGCAGCCAAGTATCTAGCGGGGCCTACAATGAGCAGTTCTTC
CDR3aa: CASSQVSSGAYNEQFF

d_gene: TRBD2
j_gene: TRBJ2-1
abundance: NA
v_gene: TRBV27
CDR3nt: TGTGCCAGCAGTCCCCGACCGGGAGGCGACTACAATGAGCAGTTCTTC
CDR3aa: CASSPRPGGDYNEQFF

d_gene: NA
j_gene: TRBJ1-2
abundance: NA
v_gene: TRBV7-9
CDR3nt: TGTGCCAGCAGCTTAGCGTTGTCAGCTTATGGCTACACCTTC
CDR3aa: CASSLALSAYGYTF

d_gene: TRBD1
j_gene: TRBJ2-7
abundance: NA
v_gene: TRBV4-1
CDR3nt: TGCGCCAGCAGCCAAGGACAGGGGCCATCAGACGAGCAGTACTTC
CDR3aa: CASSQGQGPSDEQYF

d_gene: TRBD1
j_gene: TRBJ1-2
abundance: NA
v_gene: TRBV28
CDR3nt: TGTGCCAGCAGTCTTATAACAGGGGTGGGCGGCTACACCTTC
CDR3aa: CASSLITGVGGYTF

d_gene: NA
j_gene: TRBJ2-3
abundance: NA
v_gene: TRBV4-1
CDR3nt: TGCGCCAGCAGCCAAGACCCGGGGTTGGCAGATACGCAGTATTTT
CDR3aa: CASSQDPGLADTQYF

d_gene: NA
j_gene: TRBJ1-4
abundance: NA
v_gene: TRBV5-1
CDR3nt: TGCGCCAGCAGCTTGGTAAATGCGGCAGCAACCACAACTAATGAAAAACTGTTTTTT
CDR3aa: CASSLVNAAATTTNEKLFF

d_gene: TRBD2
j_gene: TRBJ2-7
abundance: NA
v_gene: TRBV10-3
CDR3nt: TGTGCCATCAGTGAGGCTAGCGGGAGAGACGAGCAGTACTTC
CDR3aa: CAISEASGRDEQYF

d_gene: TRBD1
j_gene: TRBJ2-2
abundance: NA
v_gene: TRBV9
CDR3nt: TGTGCCAGCAGCCCCACCGGGACAGGGAGCACCGGGGAGCTGTTTTTT
CDR3aa: CASSPTGTGSTGELFF

d_gene: TRBD1
j_gene: TRBJ2-7
abundance: NA
v_gene: TRBV4-1
CDR3nt: TGCGCCAGCAGCCAAGGACTGGGACAGGGATACGAGCAGTACTTC
CDR3aa: CASSQGLGQGYEQYF

d_gene: NA
j_gene: TRBJ2-7
abundance: NA
v_gene: TRBV11-2
CDR3nt: TGTGCCAGCAGCCCGGTGGGGCAGGGCTACGAGCAGTACTTC
CDR3aa: CASSPVGQGYEQYF

d_gene: NA
j_gene: TRBJ1-2
abundance: NA
v_gene: TRBV5-1
CDR3nt: TGCGCCAGCAGCTTGGAGGGGTTGGCTAACTATGGCTACACCTTC
CDR3aa: CASSLEGLANYGYTF

d_gene: NA
j_gene: TRBJ1-5
abundance: NA
v_gene: TRBV9
CDR3nt: TGTGCCAGCAGCGGTGCATCGTCCCCCGATCAGCCCCAGCATTTT
CDR3aa: CASSGASSPDQPQHF